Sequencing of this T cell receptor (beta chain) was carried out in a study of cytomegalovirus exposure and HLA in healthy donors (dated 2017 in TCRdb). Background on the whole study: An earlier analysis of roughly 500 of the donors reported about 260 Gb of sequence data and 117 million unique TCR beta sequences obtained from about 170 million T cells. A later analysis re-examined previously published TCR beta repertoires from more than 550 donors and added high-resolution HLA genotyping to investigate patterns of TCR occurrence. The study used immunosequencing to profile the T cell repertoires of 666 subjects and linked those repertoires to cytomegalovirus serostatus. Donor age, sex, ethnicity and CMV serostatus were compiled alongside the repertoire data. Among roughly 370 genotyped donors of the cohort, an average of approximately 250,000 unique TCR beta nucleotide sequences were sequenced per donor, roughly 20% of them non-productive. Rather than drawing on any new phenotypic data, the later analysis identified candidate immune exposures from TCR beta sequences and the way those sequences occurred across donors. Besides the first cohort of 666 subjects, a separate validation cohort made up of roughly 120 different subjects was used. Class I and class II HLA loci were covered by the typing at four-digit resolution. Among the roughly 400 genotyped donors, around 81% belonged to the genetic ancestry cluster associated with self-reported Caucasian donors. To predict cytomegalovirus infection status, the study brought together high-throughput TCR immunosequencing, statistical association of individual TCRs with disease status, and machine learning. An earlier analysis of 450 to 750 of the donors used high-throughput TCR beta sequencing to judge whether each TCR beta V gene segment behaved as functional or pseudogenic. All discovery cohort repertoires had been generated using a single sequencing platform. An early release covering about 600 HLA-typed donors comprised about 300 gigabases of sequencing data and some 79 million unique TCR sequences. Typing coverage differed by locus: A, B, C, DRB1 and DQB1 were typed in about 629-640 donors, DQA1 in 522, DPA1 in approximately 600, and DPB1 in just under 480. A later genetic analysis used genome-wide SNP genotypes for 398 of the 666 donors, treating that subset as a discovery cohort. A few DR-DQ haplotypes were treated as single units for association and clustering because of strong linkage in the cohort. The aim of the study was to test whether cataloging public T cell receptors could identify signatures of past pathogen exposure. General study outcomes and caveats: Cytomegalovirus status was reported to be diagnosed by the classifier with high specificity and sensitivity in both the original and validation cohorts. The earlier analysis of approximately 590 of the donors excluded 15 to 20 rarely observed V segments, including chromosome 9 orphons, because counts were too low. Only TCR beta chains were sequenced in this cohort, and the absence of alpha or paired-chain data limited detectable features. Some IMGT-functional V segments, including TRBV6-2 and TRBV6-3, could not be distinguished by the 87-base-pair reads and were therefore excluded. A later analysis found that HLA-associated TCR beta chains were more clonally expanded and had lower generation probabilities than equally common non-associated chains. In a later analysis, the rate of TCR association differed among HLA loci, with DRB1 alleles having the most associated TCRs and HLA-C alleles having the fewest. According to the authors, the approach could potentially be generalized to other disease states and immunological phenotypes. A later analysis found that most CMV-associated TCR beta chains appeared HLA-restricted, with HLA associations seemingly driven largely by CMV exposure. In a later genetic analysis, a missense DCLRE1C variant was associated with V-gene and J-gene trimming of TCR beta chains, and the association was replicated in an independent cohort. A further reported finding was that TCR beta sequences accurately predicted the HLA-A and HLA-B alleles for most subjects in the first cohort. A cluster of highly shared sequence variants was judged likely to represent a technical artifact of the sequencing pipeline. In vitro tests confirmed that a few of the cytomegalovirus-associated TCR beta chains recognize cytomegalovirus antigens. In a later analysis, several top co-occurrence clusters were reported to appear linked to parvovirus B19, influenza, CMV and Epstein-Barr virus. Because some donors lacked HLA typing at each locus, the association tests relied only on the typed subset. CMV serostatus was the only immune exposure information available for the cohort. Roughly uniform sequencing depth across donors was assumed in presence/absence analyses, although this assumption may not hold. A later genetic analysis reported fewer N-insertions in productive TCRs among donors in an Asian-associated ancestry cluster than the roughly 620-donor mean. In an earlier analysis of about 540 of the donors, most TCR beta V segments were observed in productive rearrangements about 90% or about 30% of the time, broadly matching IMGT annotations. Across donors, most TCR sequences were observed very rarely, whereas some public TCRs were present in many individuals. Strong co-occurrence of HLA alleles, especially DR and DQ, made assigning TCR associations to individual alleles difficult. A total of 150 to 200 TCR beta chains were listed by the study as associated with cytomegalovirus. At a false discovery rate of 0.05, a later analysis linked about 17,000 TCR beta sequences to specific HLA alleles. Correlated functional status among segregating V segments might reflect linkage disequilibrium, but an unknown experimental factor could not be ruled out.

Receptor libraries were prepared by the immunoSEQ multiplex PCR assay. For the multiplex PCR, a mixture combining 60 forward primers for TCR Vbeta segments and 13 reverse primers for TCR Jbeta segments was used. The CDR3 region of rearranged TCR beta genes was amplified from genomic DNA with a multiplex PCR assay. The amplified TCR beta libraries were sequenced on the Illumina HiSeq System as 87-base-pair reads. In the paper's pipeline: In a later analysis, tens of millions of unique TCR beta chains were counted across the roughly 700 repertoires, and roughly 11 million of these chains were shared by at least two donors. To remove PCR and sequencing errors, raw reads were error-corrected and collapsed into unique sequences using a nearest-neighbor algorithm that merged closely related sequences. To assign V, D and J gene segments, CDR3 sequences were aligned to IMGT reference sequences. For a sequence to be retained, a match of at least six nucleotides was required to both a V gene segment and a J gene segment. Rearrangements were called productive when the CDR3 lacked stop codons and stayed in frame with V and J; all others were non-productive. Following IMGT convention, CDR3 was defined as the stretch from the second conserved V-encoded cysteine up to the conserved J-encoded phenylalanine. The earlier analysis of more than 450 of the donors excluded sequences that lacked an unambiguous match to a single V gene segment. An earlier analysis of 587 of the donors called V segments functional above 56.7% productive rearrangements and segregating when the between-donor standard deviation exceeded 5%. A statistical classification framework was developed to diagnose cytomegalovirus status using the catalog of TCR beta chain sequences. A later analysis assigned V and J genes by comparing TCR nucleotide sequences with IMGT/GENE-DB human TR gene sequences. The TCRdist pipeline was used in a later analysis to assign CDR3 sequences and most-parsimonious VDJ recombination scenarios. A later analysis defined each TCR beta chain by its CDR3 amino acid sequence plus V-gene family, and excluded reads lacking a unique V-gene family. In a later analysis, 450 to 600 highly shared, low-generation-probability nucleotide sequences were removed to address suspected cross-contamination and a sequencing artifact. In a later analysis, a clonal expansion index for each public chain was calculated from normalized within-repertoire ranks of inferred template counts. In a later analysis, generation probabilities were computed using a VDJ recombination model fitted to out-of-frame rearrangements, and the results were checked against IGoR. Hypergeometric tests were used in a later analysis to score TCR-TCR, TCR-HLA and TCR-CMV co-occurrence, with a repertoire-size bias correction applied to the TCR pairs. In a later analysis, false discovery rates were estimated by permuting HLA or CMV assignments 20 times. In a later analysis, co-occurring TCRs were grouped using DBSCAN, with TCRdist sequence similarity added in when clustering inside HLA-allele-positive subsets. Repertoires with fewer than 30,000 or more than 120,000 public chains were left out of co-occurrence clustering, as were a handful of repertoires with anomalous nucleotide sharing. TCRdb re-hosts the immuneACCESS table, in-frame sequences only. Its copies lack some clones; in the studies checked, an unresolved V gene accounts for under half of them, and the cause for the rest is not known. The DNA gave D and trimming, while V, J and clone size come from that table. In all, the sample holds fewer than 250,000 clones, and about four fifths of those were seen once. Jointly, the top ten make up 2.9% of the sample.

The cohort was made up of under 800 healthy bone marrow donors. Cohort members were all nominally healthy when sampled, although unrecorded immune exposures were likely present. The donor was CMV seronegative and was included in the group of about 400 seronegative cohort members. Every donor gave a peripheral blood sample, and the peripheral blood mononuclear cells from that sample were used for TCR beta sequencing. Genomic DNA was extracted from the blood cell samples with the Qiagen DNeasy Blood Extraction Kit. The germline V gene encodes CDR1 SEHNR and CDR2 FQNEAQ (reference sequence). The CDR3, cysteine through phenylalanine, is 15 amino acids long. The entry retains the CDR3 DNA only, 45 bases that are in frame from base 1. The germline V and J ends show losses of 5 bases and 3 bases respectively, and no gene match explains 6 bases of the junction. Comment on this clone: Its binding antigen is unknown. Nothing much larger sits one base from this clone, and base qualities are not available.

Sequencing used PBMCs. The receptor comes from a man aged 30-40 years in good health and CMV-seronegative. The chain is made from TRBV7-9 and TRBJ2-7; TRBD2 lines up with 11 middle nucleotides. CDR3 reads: CASSPRLAGRYEQYF. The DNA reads TGTGCCAGCAGCCCAAGACTAGCGGGGCGCTACGAGCAGTACTTC.